The T cell receptor beta chain under discussion was sequenced for a study of blood T cells in healthy people across ages. The CDR3 runs to 13 residues. The ends lost 5 bases at V and 8 bases at J; junction bases unmatched: 8. Germline V CDR1 and CDR2: SEHNR, FQNEAQ (reference sequence). A second PCR, run for roughly 7 to 12 cycles, used a sample-barcoded 5' primer plus a J-beta primer mix. TCRdb used MiXCR to reprocess the 5' RACE reads, holding one entry per CDR3 protein. The sample consists of around 1,000,000 distinct CDR3 sequences, around 25% of them appearing once. These data were also filed under a second study, of T cells of mothers and their children. That paper states: The study found thymic selection shapes TCR recombination output similarly in related and unrelated pairs.

The chain couples TRBV7-9 to TRBJ1-2; 7 nucleotides line up with TRBD1. This TCR was recovered from a girl aged 2 to 10 in good health. Sequencing was done on a sample of blood. CDR3 sequence reads: CASSPLQGGGYTF. The CDR3 DNA reads as TGTGCCAGCAGCCCACTCCAGGGGGGCGGCTACACCTTC.